This T cell receptor beta chain was identified during a study of immune cell composition in non-small cell lung cancer. Background on the study: Lung adenocarcinoma or squamous carcinoma made up most tumours. Findings of the study overall: Tumour-reactive clones were not shown to match dominant in vivo tumour clones.

Using immunoSEQ multiplex PCR, the repertoire was profiled, and TCRdb retains in-frame clones only, with some absent. The sample comprises some 2,400 clones, about 69% of which are singletons, and 5.3% rests with the top ten. Germline values: CDR1 SGHTA, CDR2 FQGTGA. The V and J ends lost 5 bases and 2 bases respectively, with 12 bases between them. The CDR3 covers 15 residues. Comment on this clone: Its target is unknown.

The sequencing sample was made of lung tumor tissue. The chain carries TRBV7-3 and TRBJ2-2; possibly TRBD2 for D (6 bases). The source is a human donor with non-small cell lung cancer. The CDR3 nucleotides read TGTGCCAGCAGCCCCGGGGGAGCTAACACCGGGGAGCTGTTTTTT. It specifies CASSPGGANTGELFF. The complete variable domain, with remaining parts taken from reference TRBV7-3 and TRBJ2-2, reads GAGVSQTPSNKVTEKGKYVELRCDPISGHTALYWYRQSLGQGPEFLIYFQGTGAADDSGLPNDRFFAVRPEGSVSTLKIQRTERGDSAVYLCASSPGGANTGELFFGEGSRLTVL.